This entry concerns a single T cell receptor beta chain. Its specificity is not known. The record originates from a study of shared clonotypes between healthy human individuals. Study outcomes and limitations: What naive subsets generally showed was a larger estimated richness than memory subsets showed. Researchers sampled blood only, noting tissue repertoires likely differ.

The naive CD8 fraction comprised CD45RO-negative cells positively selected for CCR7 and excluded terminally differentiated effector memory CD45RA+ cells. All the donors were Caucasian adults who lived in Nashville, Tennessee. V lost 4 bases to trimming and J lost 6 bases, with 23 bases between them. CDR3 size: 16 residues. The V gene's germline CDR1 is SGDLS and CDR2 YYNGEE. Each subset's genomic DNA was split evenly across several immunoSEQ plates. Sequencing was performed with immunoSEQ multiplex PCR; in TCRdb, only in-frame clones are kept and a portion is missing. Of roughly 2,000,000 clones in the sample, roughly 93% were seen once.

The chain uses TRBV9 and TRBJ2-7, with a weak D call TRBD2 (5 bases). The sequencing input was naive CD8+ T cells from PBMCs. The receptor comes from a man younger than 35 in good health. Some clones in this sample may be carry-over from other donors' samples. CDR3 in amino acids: CASSPSADLIMGEQYF. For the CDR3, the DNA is TGTGCCAGCAGCCCCTCAGCGGACCTGATCATGGGCGAGCAGTACTTC.